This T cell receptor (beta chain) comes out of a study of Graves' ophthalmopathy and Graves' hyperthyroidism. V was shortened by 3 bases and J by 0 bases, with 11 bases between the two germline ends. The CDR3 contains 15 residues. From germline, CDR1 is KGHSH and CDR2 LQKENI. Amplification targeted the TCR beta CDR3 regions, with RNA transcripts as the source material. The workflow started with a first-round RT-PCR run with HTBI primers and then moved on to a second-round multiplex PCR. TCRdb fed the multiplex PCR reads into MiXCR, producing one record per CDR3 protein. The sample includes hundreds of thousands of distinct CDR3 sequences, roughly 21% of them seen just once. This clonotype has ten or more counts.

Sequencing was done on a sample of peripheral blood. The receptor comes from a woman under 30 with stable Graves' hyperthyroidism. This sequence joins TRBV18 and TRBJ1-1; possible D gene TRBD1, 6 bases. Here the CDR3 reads CASSPEQGMNTEAFF. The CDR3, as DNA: TGTGCCAGCTCACCCGAACAGGGCATGAACACTGAAGCTTTCTTT.